What follows are 2 T cell receptor beta chains derived from one specimen sequenced in a study of blood T cell repertoires in COVID-19. Data came from immunoSEQ multiplex PCR; TCRdb stores just in-frame clones and leaves some out. The sample includes approximately 180,000 clones, 75% to 90% of them seen just once. Input material: peripheral blood. These receptors all stem from a man aged 60 to 75 with acute or convalescent COVID-19.

The rearrangement joins TRBV11-2 to TRBJ2-7, with 11 bases lining up with TRBD2. The CDR3 has 14 amino acids. Trimming took 4 bases from V and 4 from J; bases not matched to a gene: 3. Germline CDR1 reads SGHAT; CDR2 reads FQNNGV. CDR3 residues: CASSSLAGGYEQYF. Written as DNA, the CDR3 is TGTGCCAGCAGCTCCCTAGCGGGAGGTTACGAGCAGTACTTC.

The V call is TRBV19, the J call TRBJ1-1; D remains ambiguous. There are 11 residues in the CDR3. The germline gives CDR1 LNHDA, CDR2 SQIVND (reference sequence). The germline V and J ends were trimmed by 9 bases and 1 base, with 6 bases remaining between them. CDR3 region: CASEGNTEAFF. DNA for the CDR3: TGTGCCAGCGAGGGGAACACTGAAGCTTTCTTT.